This entry features one T cell receptor beta chain sequence. This sample was taken from a study of blood T cell repertoires in COVID-19. This CDR3 has 13 residues. Produced via immunoSEQ multiplex PCR; TCRdb's table is partial and in-frame only. Found here are over 35,000 clones, around 85% of them singletons; the top ten hold approximately 38%. Sequenced: peripheral blood. This sequence joins TRBV21-1 and TRBJ2-7; the DNA was not used to check the table's D call, TRBD1. TRBV21-1 is shown as a pseudogene. The clonotype was recovered from a man aged 35-49 years with active or convalescent COVID-19. The CDR3: CASSKGTGYEQYF. The CDR3 DNA follows: TGTGCCAGCAGCAAAGGGACAGGGTACGAGCAGTACTTC.